This TCR beta chain was profiled in a study of blood T cell repertoires in COVID-19. Looking at the study overall: Samples taken during acute and convalescent COVID-19 were collected in the United States, Italy and Spain. T cells, B-cell-depleted T cells, or PBMCs provided the cDNA or gDNA that served as material.

Original analysis: Nucleated cell counts were estimated from reference gene primer amplification. Sequencing was performed with immunoSEQ multiplex PCR; in TCRdb, only in-frame clones are kept and a portion is missing. The V and J calls and clone size are taken from that table; D and trimming were inferred from the DNA. This table holds about 89,000 clones, about two thirds found once. Trimming cost V 3 bases and J 4 bases, with 7 bases left between them. The CDR3 spans 13 residues. Germline V gene sequence: CDR1 SEHNR, CDR2 FQNEAQ (reference sequence). The material sequenced was peripheral blood. The chain links TRBV7-9 to TRBJ1-5; D is uncertain. This clonotype originated in a woman older than 75 with acute or convalescent COVID-19. The CDR3 protein is CASSLRQNQPQHF. CDR3 in DNA: TGTGCCAGCAGCTTGAGACAAAATCAGCCCCAGCATTTT.